This T cell receptor beta chain was observed in a study of Graves' ophthalmopathy and Graves' hyperthyroidism. Study-level information: Ahead of any treatment, peripheral blood was obtained at the initial diagnosis. The study, taken as a whole, reports: At around 65% sensitivity and 72.22% specificity, the model predicted progression of the ophthalmopathy.

At least ten counts were recorded for this clonotype. Its antigen is unidentified. This CDR3 has 17 residues. The germline gives CDR1 SEHNR, CDR2 FQNEAQ (reference sequence). Trimming shortened V by 1 base and J by 0 bases, and 10 bases separated the two germline ends. RNA transcripts provided the template for amplifying TCR beta CDR3 regions. RT-PCR was first run with HTBI primers, then multiplex PCR in a second round. MiXCR was run by TCRdb on the multiplex PCR reads, yielding one entry per CDR3 protein. The sample lists tens of thousands of distinct CDR3 sequences; approximately 50% were seen once. Isolation of PBMCs was performed using 8 to 10 ml of fresh peripheral blood.

The rearrangement joins TRBV7-9 to TRBJ2-6, with D tentatively TRBD2 (5 bases). This TCR was sampled from an adult woman with Graves' ophthalmopathy. Sample: peripheral blood. CDR3 sequence: CASSLGLRDSGANVLTF. The DNA for the CDR3 is TGTGCCAGCAGCTTAGGGCTGAGGGACTCTGGGGCCAACGTCCTGACTTTC.